Below, 31 T cell receptor beta chains from the same sample are listed, as sequenced in a study of cytomegalovirus exposure and HLA in healthy donors. PCR involved 60 Vbeta and 13 Jbeta primers. The table came from immunoSEQ multiplex PCR; TCRdb's copy has only in-frame clones and leaves some out. The table lists about 200,000 clones, approximately 80% of them singletons. Sequencing input: PBMCs. The receptors shown here come from a male donor in good health and CMV-seronegative.

Regarding this clone: Other nucleotide sequences in the sample specify the same CDR3. This chain links TRBV29-1 with TRBJ2-5; 11 bases agree with TRBD1. This CDR3 spans 14 amino acids. V shed 5 bases and J 2 bases; nucleotides not matched to a gene: 4. Germline values: CDR1 SQVTM, CDR2 ANQGSEA. CDR3 protein: CSVSGTGGQETQYF. The CDR3 DNA reads TGCAGCGTTTCTGGGACAGGGGGGCAAGAGACCCAGTACTTC.

The V call is TRBV27, the J call TRBJ2-5; TRBD1 aligns across 7 bases. The assigned J gene may be wrong: the sequence end matches TRBJ2-7 better. Germline V gives CDR1 MNHEY, CDR2 SMNVEV (reference sequence). The CDR3 covers 13 residues. The CDR3 region is CASSSQGSYEQYF. In nucleotides, the CDR3 is TGTGCCAGCAGTTCACAGGGGTCCTACGAGCAGTACTTC.

Comment on this clone: Mismatch with germline at one junction end may stem from a read error. V usage is TRBV7-9 and J usage is TRBJ2-7; 8 bases agree with TRBD1. The germline V gene has CDR1 SEHNR and CDR2 FQNEAQ (reference sequence). The CDR3 totals 16 residues. The CDR3 DNA reads TGTTCCAGCAGCTTAGAACCGGGACAGGTCCGGAGCGAGCAGTACTTC. Amino acid sequence: CSSSLEPGQVRSEQYF.

The chain uses TRBV18 and TRBJ2-1, with D possibly being TRBD1 (6 bases). The V end lost 0 bases, the J end lost 1 base, and 7 bases lay between the germline ends. Looked up from germline, CDR1 is KGHSH and CDR2 is LQKENI. The CDR3 totals 15 residues. CDR3 protein: CASSPPGGSYNEQFF. DNA of the CDR3: TGTGCCAGCTCACCACCAGGGGGTTCCTACAATGAGCAGTTCTTC.

The chain has TRBV19 and TRBJ2-5; TRBD1 might be the D (6 bases). Trimming took off 6 bases at V and 5 bases at J, with 13 bases between the two ends. Germline loops: CDR1 LNHDA, CDR2 SQIVND (reference sequence). The length of the CDR3 is 13 residues. CDR3 bases: TGTGCCAGTAGGTCAGGGGCAGAGGAGACCCAGTACTTC. It encodes CASRSGAEETQYF.

Notes on this clone: One end of the junction varies from germline; a read error may be responsible. The J gene is TRBJ1-1, the V gene TRBV7-9; 7 bases are shared with TRBD1. In germline, CDR1 is SEHNR, CDR2 FQNEAQ (reference sequence). CDR3 size: 15 residues. This chain's CDR3 is CSSSLLTGLDTEAFF. Here the CDR3 DNA reads TGTTCCAGCAGCTTACTGACAGGGTTGGACACTGAAGCTTTCTTT.

The rearrangement joins TRBV7-6 to TRBJ2-5, with no clear D. CDR3 length equals 14 residues. V lost 5 bases to trimming and J lost 5 bases, with 15 bases between them. Germline V CDR1 and CDR2: SGHVS, FNYEAQ. The CDR3 sequence is CASSPAASAETQYF. CDR3 nucleotides: TGTGCCAGCAGCCCAGCAGCTAGTGCGGAGACCCAGTACTTC.

This chain connects TRBV29-1 to TRBJ2-3, with 9 bases lining up with TRBD1. V lost 8 bases, J lost 5 bases, and 5 bases stayed unmatched. CDR1 is SQVTM and CDR2 is ANQGSEA in the germline V gene. This CDR3 contains 12 residues. The CDR3 here is CSLQGAGDTQYF. CDR3 in DNA: TGCAGCCTACAGGGGGCCGGAGATACGCAGTATTTT.

In this sample, this clone turned up once. This chain joins TRBV6-4 and TRBJ2-3; a weak D match, TRBD1 (5 bases). This CDR3 is 15 amino acids long. The V gene lost 0 bases and the J gene lost 2 bases, with 9 bases spanning the gap. CDR1 MRHNA and CDR2 SNTAGT come from the germline V gene. CDR3 nucleotide sequence: TGTGCCAGCAGTGACTCTAATGGGGCCACAGATACGCAGTATTTT. Translation: CASSDSNGATDTQYF.

J is TRBJ1-6 and V is TRBV6-5; 8 nucleotides line up with TRBD1. Germline V CDR1 and CDR2: MNHEY, SVGAGI. V lost 6 bases, J lost 7 bases, and 5 bases stayed unmatched. This CDR3 region has 14 residues. The CDR3 nucleotides read TGTGCCAGCAGCTCGACAGGGGTGAATTCACCCCTCCACTTT. Protein sequence: CASSSTGVNSPLHF.

The genes are TRBV5-1 and TRBJ2-7; 11 bases match TRBD2. Germline CDR1 SGHRS, CDR2 YFSETQ. The CDR3 has 15 residues. With V trimmed by 4 bases and J by 3 bases, 6 bases remained unmatched. The CDR3 protein is CASSPTGTSGYEQYF. The CDR3 DNA follows: TGCGCCAGCAGCCCGACCGGGACTAGCGGCTACGAGCAGTACTTC.

The chain uses TRBV10-3 and TRBJ2-1; D uncertain. Germline V lookup: CDR1 ENHRY, CDR2 SYGVKD. This CDR3 has 14 amino acids. V was cut by 2 bases and J by 5 bases, with 10 bases left in between. CDR3 loop: CAISEGNGDNEQFF. CDR3 DNA: TGTGCCATCAGTGAGGGTAACGGAGACAATGAGCAGTTCTTC.

Written as DNA, the CDR3 is TGTGCCAGCAGCACGACTGAAGATACGCAGTATTTT. Protein sequence: CASSTTEDTQYF. The chain has TRBV5-4 and TRBJ2-3; D gene uncertain. The ends were cut back, 4 bases at V and 5 bases at J, with 8 bases in the middle. The CDR3 covers 12 residues. From germline, CDR1 is SGHNT and CDR2 YYREEE (reference sequence).

This clone was observed many times. The rearrangement uses TRBV5-5 and TRBJ2-1, with unresolved D. Germline lookup yields CDR1 SGHKS and CDR2 YYEKEE (reference sequence). This CDR3 comprises 15 residues. V was cut by 1 base and J by 0 bases, with 8 bases left in between. CDR3 bases: TGTGCCAGCAGCTTGTCCGGTGACTCCTACAATGAGCAGTTCTTC. Its protein product is CASSLSGDSYNEQFF.

This rearrangement joins TRBV9 to TRBJ2-7, with 11 nucleotides matching TRBD2. Trimming at V came to 2 bases and at J to 4 bases, leaving 5 bases not matched to a gene. Germline V gene lookup returns CDR1 SGDLS and CDR2 YYNGEE. This CDR3 has 15 residues. DNA of the CDR3: TGTGCCAGCAGCGTTACTAGCGGGAGAAATTACGAGCAGTACTTC. Encoded protein: CASSVTSGRNYEQYF.

V gene TRBV6-1 combines with J gene TRBJ1-4, with 7 bases identical to TRBD1. Germline V gives CDR1 MNHNS, CDR2 SASEGT. CDR3 size: 13 residues. V gave up 8 bases and J gave up 5 bases; unmatched junction bases: 5. In nucleotides, the CDR3 is TGTGCCAGCTCCGAGACAGGGAATGAAAAACTGTTTTTT. Translation: CASSETGNEKLFF.

This chain joins TRBV7-8 and TRBJ1-1; D is possibly TRBD1 (5 bases). Trimming left V 0 bases short and J 5 bases short, with 13 bases between. CDR3 length: 15 residues. Looked up from germline, CDR1 is SGHVS and CDR2 is FQNEAQ. Here the CDR3 reads CASSLAHGGRTEAFF. The CDR3 region has the DNA TGTGCCAGCAGCTTAGCGCACGGGGGAAGGACTGAAGCTTTCTTT.

The J gene is TRBJ1-2, the V gene TRBV5-3, with D uncertain. TRBV5-3 is annotated as an ORF whose role is uncertain. CDR3 length: 11 residues. V was clipped by 0 bases and J by 10 bases, with 7 bases between them. The CDR3 region is CARSLGEIYTF. The CDR3 DNA reads TGTGCCAGAAGCTTGGGGGAGATCTACACCTTC.

This clone was picked up a small number of times. The chain joins TRBV9 to TRBJ2-3, with 8 bases matching TRBD1. The CDR3 sequence is 14 residues long. V shed 3 bases, J shed 2 bases, and the junction held 2 bases outside the gene matches. CDR1 is SGDLS and CDR2 is YYNGEE in the germline V gene. In nucleotides, the CDR3 is TGTGCCAGCAGCGGACAGGGGTTCACAGATACGCAGTATTTT. Translating gives CASSGQGFTDTQYF.

This chain joins TRBV6-1 and TRBJ1-2; no firm D call. The CDR3 contains 12 residues. CDR1 is MNHNS and CDR2 is SASEGT in the germline V gene. Trimming took off 2 bases at V and 8 bases at J, with 9 bases between the two ends. The CDR3 spells CASSEPARGYTF. The CDR3 coding sequence is TGTGCCAGCAGTGAACCAGCTAGGGGCTACACCTTC.

The chain employs TRBV7-9 and TRBJ1-3; D gene ambiguous. V was clipped by 5 bases and J by 2 bases, with 19 bases between them. This CDR3 is built from 17 residues. Per the germline V gene, CDR1 is SEHNR and CDR2 is FQNEAQ (reference sequence). CDR3 in DNA: TGTGCCAGCAGCCAGCGGCCGGTTGGTACAACTGGAAACACCATATATTTT. This gives the protein CASSQRPVGTTGNTIYF.

This clone has only a few counts. The rearrangement joins TRBV6-4 to TRBJ2-3; 11 bases fit TRBD2. There are 15 residues in the CDR3. Germline V gives CDR1 MRHNA, CDR2 SNTAGT. V shed 6 bases and J 4 bases; nucleotides not matched to a gene: 6. In DNA, the CDR3 is TGTGCCAGCAGCGCTGGGACTAGCGGATCAGATACGCAGTATTTT. Its protein product is CASSAGTSGSDTQYF.

The V and J genes are TRBV7-2 and TRBJ2-7; 8 bases match TRBD1. V shed 5 bases, J shed 2 bases, and the junction held 5 bases outside the gene matches. The germline V gene encodes CDR1 SGHTA and CDR2 FQGNSA. The CDR3 is 14 residues long. The CDR3 here is CASSIGQGPYEQYF. The CDR3 coding sequence is TGTGCCAGCAGCATAGGACAGGGTCCCTACGAGCAGTACTTC.

This sequence joins TRBV7-3 and TRBJ2-6, with D perhaps TRBD2 (5 bases). Trimming removed 5 bases at V and 6 bases at J, with 14 bases between. Germline CDR1 SGHTA, CDR2 FQGTGA. This CDR3 spans 15 amino acids. The CDR3: CASSLSGLSANVLTF. In DNA, the CDR3 is TGTGCCAGCAGCCTATCCGGACTTTCGGCCAACGTCCTGACTTTC.

The chain recombines TRBV7-6 with TRBJ1-1; 8 nucleotides align to TRBD1. Germline V gives CDR1 SGHVS, CDR2 FNYEAQ. There are 16 residues in the CDR3. V lost 2 bases to trimming and J lost 2 bases; unmatched junction nucleotides: 7. The CDR3 DNA reads as TGTGCCAGCAGCTTAAACAGGGGGGGATATAACACTGAAGCTTTCTTT. Protein sequence: CASSLNRGGYNTEAFF.

J is TRBJ1-2 and V is TRBV6-5; D may be TRBD1 (6 bases). Germline V gene data show CDR1 as MNHEY and CDR2 as SVGAGI. The CDR3 spans 13 residues. Trimming pared 2 bases from V and 4 bases from J, leaving 8 bases between. In nucleotides, the CDR3 is TGTGCCAGCAGTTACGGACAGTTCTATGGCTACACCTTC. Translated, it gives CASSYGQFYGYTF.

The chain has TRBV2 and TRBJ1-3, with 9 bases matching TRBD1. This CDR3 comprises 16 residues. V trimming: 8 bases; J trimming: 1 base; junction bases outside the gene matches: 9. Looked up from germline, CDR1 is SNHLY and CDR2 is FYNNEI. DNA for the CDR3: TGTGCCAGCGGGACCGGGACAGGGTGGTCTGGAAACACCATATATTTT. It specifies CASGTGTGWSGNTIYF.

J is TRBJ2-7 and V is TRBV18, with D possibly being TRBD2 (5 bases). Germline loops: CDR1 KGHSH, CDR2 LQKENI. V was pared by 3 bases and J by 5 bases, with 11 bases between. The CDR3 spans 13 residues. The CDR3 reads CASSPRRSDEQYF. CDR3 in DNA: TGTGCCAGCTCACCGCGACGTAGCGACGAGCAGTACTTC.

In the case of this clone: At one end the junction does not follow the germline gene, possibly because of a read error. The J gene is TRBJ2-7, the V gene TRBV7-9; 7 nucleotides match TRBD2. The germline gives CDR1 SEHNR, CDR2 FQNEAQ (reference sequence). The CDR3 totals 12 residues. The CDR3 DNA reads TGTTCCAGCGTCGGGACTACCTACGAGCAGTACTTC. Encoded protein: CSSVGTTYEQYF.

This chain's CDR3 is CASAPGGVTMKQFF. CDR3 DNA: TGCGCCAGCGCGCCGGGGGGAGTGACAATGAAGCAGTTCTTC. V usage is TRBV5-1 and J usage is TRBJ2-1, with TRBD2 identical over 7 bases. Germline-derived CDR1 and CDR2 are SGHRS and YFSETQ. The CDR3 runs to 14 residues. V gave up 7 bases and J gave up 11 bases; unmatched junction bases: 15.

V usage is TRBV18 and J usage is TRBJ2-7; D call uncertain. This CDR3 spans 16 amino acids. Germline-derived CDR1 and CDR2 are KGHSH and LQKENI. Trimming took off 3 bases at V and 0 bases at J, with 15 bases between the two ends. The DNA for the CDR3 is TGTGCCAGCTCACCCCCCTACAATAGAGGCTCCTACGAGCAGTACTTC. Amino acid sequence: CASSPPYNRGSYEQYF.